The present T cell receptor beta chain was sequenced within a study of blood T cell repertoires in COVID-19. Only in-frame clones appear in the TCRdb table, and some are missing; sequencing was by immunoSEQ multiplex PCR. The sample records 100,000 to 150,000 clones, 65% to 90% being singletons. Trimming cost V 3 bases and J 5 bases; bases outside gene matches: 4. The CDR3 totals 14 residues. Germline V gene sequence: CDR1 MRHNA, CDR2 SNTAGT. This rearrangement joins TRBV6-4 to TRBJ2-1; 7 bases line up with TRBD1. This receptor was identified in an elderly man with active or convalescent COVID-19. The sequencing input was peripheral blood. CDR3 coding DNA: TGTGCCAGCAGTGAAGGACAGGAGAACAATGAGCAGTTCTTC. Encoded protein: CASSEGQENNEQFF.